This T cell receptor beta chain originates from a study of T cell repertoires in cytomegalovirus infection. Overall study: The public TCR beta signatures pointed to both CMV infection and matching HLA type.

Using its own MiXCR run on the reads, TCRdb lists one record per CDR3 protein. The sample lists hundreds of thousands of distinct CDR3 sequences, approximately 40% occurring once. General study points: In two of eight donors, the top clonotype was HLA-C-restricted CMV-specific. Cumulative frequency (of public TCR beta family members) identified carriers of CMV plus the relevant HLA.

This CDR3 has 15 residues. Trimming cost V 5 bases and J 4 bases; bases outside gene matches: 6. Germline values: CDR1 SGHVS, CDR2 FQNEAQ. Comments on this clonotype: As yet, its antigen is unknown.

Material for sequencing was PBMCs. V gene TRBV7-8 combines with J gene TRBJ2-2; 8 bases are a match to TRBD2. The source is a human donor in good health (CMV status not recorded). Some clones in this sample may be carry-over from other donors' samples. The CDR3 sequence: CASSRGGPGTGELFF. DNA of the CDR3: TGTGCCAGCAGCCGGGGGGGGCCGGGCACCGGGGAGCTGTTTTTT.